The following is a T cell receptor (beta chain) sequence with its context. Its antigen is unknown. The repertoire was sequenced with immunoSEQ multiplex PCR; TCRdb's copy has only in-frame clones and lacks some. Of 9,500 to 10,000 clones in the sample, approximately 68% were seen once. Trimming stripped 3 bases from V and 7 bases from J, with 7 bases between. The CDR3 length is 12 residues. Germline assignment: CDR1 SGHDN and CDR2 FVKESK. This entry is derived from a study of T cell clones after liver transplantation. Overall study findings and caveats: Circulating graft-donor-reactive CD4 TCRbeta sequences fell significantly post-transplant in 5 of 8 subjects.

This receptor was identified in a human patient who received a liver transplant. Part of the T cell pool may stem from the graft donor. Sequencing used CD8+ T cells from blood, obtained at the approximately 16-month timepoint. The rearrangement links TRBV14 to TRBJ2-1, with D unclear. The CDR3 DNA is TGTGCCAGCAGCCAGGCCTGGAATGAGCAGTTCTTC. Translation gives CASSQAWNEQFF.